This T cell receptor beta chain was identified during a study of control samples from healthy donors and cancer patients. The table came from immunoSEQ multiplex PCR; TCRdb's copy has only in-frame clones and leaves some out. The sample carries 100,000 or so clones, about 89% recorded once. Sequencing was performed on blood. The TCR originated in a woman aged 30 to 39 in good health.

The CDR3 here is CASSKASSGLGIYEQYF. DNA for the CDR3: TGTGCCAGCAGCAAAGCCTCTTCAGGGCTCGGAATCTACGAGCAGTACTTC. This chain uses TRBV21-1 with TRBJ2-7; the table gives TRBD1 as D, unverified against the DNA. TRBV21-1 is an annotated pseudogene. This CDR3 contains 17 residues.